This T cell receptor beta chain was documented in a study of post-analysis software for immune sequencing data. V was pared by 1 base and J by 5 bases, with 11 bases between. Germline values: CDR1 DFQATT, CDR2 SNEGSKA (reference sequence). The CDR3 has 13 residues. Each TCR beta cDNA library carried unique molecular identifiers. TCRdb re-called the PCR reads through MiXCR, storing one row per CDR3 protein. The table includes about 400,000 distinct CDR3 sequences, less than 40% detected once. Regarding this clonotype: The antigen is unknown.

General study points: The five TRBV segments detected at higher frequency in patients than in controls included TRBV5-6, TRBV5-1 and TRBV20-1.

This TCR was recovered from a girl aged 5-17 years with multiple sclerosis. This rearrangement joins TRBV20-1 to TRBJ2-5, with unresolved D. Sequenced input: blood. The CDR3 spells CSARGRLVETQYF. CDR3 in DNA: TGCAGTGCTAGAGGGCGACTGGTGGAGACCCAGTACTTC.